Below, 31 T cell receptor beta chains from the same sample are listed, as sequenced in a study of blood T cell repertoires in COVID-19. Here immunoSEQ multiplex PCR was the method, and the copy in TCRdb shows in-frame clones only, minus some. This repertoire shows some 240,000 clones, about 94% found once; its top ten account for more than 0.7%. Material: peripheral blood. All receptors derive from a man in his sixties with COVID-19, enrolled during active disease.

V and J are TRBV19 and TRBJ1-2; 9 nucleotides align to TRBD1. This CDR3 is built from 14 residues. The J segment lost 4 bases and the V segment lost 9 bases, leaving 9 bases of the junction unmatched. Germline loops: CDR1 LNHDA, CDR2 SQIVND (reference sequence). As DNA, the CDR3 is TGTGCCAGCCGAACCCAACAGGGGGCCTATGGCTACACCTTC. Its translation is CASRTQQGAYGYTF.

The chain is built from TRBV5-4 and TRBJ2-1, with a tentative D call TRBD2 (5 bases). V gave up 0 bases and J gave up 1 base, with 14 bases separating them. The CDR3 is 17 amino acids. From germline, CDR1 is SGHNT and CDR2 YYREEE (reference sequence). CDR3: CASSLGTTPGSYNEQFF. CDR3 DNA: TGTGCCAGCAGCTTGGGTACGACCCCGGGATCCTACAATGAGCAGTTCTTC. Full variable domain (remainder filled in from reference TRBV5-4 and TRBJ2-1): ETGVTQSPTHLIKTRGQQVTLRCSSQSGHNTVSWYQQALGQGPQFIFQYYREEENGRGNFPPRFSGLQFPNYSSELNVNALELDDSALYLCASSLGTTPGSYNEQFFGPGTRLTVL.

The V gene is TRBV30, the J gene TRBJ1-1; 7 nucleotides align to TRBD1. CDR1 and CDR2 (germline): GTSNPN, SVGIG (reference sequence). V lost 3 bases, J lost 1 base, and 11 bases stayed unmatched. CDR3 length: 16 amino acids. CDR3 sequence reads: CAWSDRRQGTNTEAFF. CDR3 coding DNA: TGTGCCTGGAGCGATAGAAGACAGGGAACGAACACTGAAGCTTTCTTT. Full variable domain (remainder filled in from reference TRBV30 and TRBJ1-1): SQTIHQWPATLVQPVGSPLSLECTVEGTSNPNLYWYRQAAGRGLQLLFYSVGIGQISSEVPQNLSASRPQDRQFILSSKKLLLSDSGFYLCAWSDRRQGTNTEAFFGQGTRLTVV.

A word on this clone: Germline and junction disagree at one end, which may indicate a read error. This chain links TRBV28 with TRBJ2-2; TRBD1 matches at 8 bases. This CDR3 comprises 14 residues. Germline CDR1 and CDR2: MDHEN and SYDVKM. CDR3 in amino acids: CASSLMGQDGELFF. CDR3 sequence (DNA): TGTGCCAGTAGTTTAATGGGACAGGACGGGGAGCTGTTTTTT.

This clone occurred a few times. The gene calls are TRBV4-2 and TRBJ1-2, with D possibly TRBD1 on 5 matching bases. The germline CDR1 and CDR2 sequences are LGHNA and YNFKEQ. The V and J ends lost 1 base and 3 bases respectively, with 15 bases between them. CDR3 length: 16 amino acids. The CDR3 nucleotides read TGTGCCAGCAGCCAAGTGGGCAGGTGGGGGGACTATGGCTACACCTTC. Amino acid sequence: CASSQVGRWGDYGYTF.

This rearrangement joins TRBV4-1 to TRBJ1-3; D perhaps matches TRBD1 (5 bases). Germline values: CDR1 MGHRA, CDR2 YSYEKL. This CDR3 spans 17 amino acids. V was pared by 2 bases and J by 0 bases, with 14 bases between. In DNA, the CDR3 is TGCGCCAGCAGCCAATCCGCTGACAGCCTCTCTGGAAACACCATATATTTT. This codes for CASSQSADSLSGNTIYF.

The rearrangement uses TRBV27 and TRBJ2-7; unclear D gene. Per germline, CDR1 MNHEY and CDR2 SMNVEV (reference sequence). Trimming took off 4 bases at V and 3 bases at J, with 13 bases between the two ends. The CDR3 spans 14 residues. The CDR3 coding sequence is TGTGCCAGCAGTTCCTTCGGTAGCCGCTACGAGCAGTACTTC. This encodes CASSSFGSRYEQYF.

The chain uses TRBV12-3 or TRBV12-4 and TRBJ1-5; 7 bases fit TRBD1. This CDR3 spans 12 amino acids. Losses at the gene ends were 4 bases for V and 12 bases for J; bases not matched to a gene: 6. The CDR3 spells CASSSYDRDQHF. The DNA for the CDR3 is TGTGCCAGCAGTTCCTACGACAGGGACCAGCATTTT.

The chain links TRBV19 to TRBJ2-6, with TRBD2 identical over 8 bases. V was clipped by 7 bases and J by 0 bases; unmatched bases: 14. Germline lookup yields CDR1 LNHDA and CDR2 SQIVND (reference sequence). The CDR3 spans 19 residues. The CDR3 nucleotides are TGTGCCAGTACGCCACGGGGGGGCGGGCTGAGCTCTGGGGCCAACGTCCTGACTTTC. It codes for CASTPRGGGLSSGANVLTF.

This chain uses TRBV24-1 with TRBJ2-5, with 7 bases aligning to TRBD1. This CDR3 is built from 15 residues. Trimming took 6 bases from V and 5 from J; bases not matched to a gene: 11. Germline V lookup: CDR1 KGHDR, CDR2 SFDVKD. The CDR3 sequence: CATSTPQGLVETQYF. The CDR3 DNA reads as TGTGCCACCAGTACCCCACAGGGGTTGGTGGAGACCCAGTACTTC.

The V and J genes are TRBV15 and TRBJ1-2; TRBD1 matches 9 bases. V was pared by 2 bases and J by 2 bases, with 9 bases of the junction left unmatched. The CDR3 is made up of 17 amino acids. Germline V gene sequence: CDR1 LNHNV, CDR2 YYDKDF (reference sequence). CDR3 protein: CATSRPGQGGANYGYTF. The CDR3 region has the DNA TGTGCCACCAGCAGACCGGGACAGGGAGGTGCCAACTATGGCTACACCTTC.

This clone has a single count. The CDR3 sequence is CASSLPPYNQPQHF. The DNA for the CDR3 is TGTGCCAGCAGCTTACCCCCCTACAATCAGCCCCAGCATTTT. The genes are TRBV7-2 and TRBJ1-5; no definite D call. Germline V gene sequence: CDR1 SGHTA, CDR2 FQGNSA. The CDR3 totals 14 residues. V shed 2 bases and J shed 3 bases, with 8 bases lying between them. Based on the CDR3 plus reference TRBV7-2 and TRBJ1-5, the full variable domain is GAGVSQSPSNKVTEKGKDVELRCDPISGHTALYWYRQSLGQGLEFLIYFQGNSAPDKSGLPSDRFSAERTGGSVSTLTIQRTQQEDSAVYLCASSLPPYNQPQHFGDGTRLSIL.

The chain is built from TRBV25-1 and TRBJ2-7; no firm D call. Trimming took off 3 bases at V and 2 bases at J, with 14 bases between the two ends. Germline V gene lookup returns CDR1 MGHDK and CDR2 SYGVNS. This CDR3 has 15 residues. Here the CDR3 DNA reads TGTGCCAGCAGTGACCCGGGTGGCCTAGCCTACGAGCAGTACTTC. Protein product: CASSDPGGLAYEQYF.

The V and J genes are TRBV5-1 and TRBJ1-1, with 9 nucleotides matching TRBD1. This CDR3 has 14 residues. V dropped 4 bases and J dropped 5; count of bases not matched to a gene: 6. Germline CDR1 reads SGHRS; CDR2 reads YFSETQ. The CDR3: CASSPQDRGTEAFF. DNA of the CDR3: TGCGCCAGCAGCCCGCAGGACAGGGGTACTGAAGCTTTCTTT.

V gene TRBV30 combines with J gene TRBJ1-6, with 9 positions matching TRBD1. This CDR3 comprises 13 residues. The J segment lost 10 bases and the V segment lost 3 bases, leaving 4 bases of the junction unmatched. Germline V gene data show CDR1 as GTSNPN and CDR2 as SVGIG (reference sequence). CDR3 sequence reads: CAWRGQGDSPLHF. In nucleotides, the CDR3 is TGTGCCTGGAGGGGACAGGGTGACTCACCCCTCCACTTT. The variable domain in full, with the rest retrieved from reference TRBV30 and TRBJ1-6, is SQTIHQWPATLVQPVGSPLSLECTVEGTSNPNLYWYRQAAGRGLQLLFYSVGIGQISSEVPQNLSASRPQDRQFILSSKKLLLSDSGFYLCAWRGQGDSPLHFGNGTRLTVT.

V and J are TRBV6-6 and TRBJ1-4, with 11 nucleotides matching TRBD1. V trimming: 2 bases; J trimming: 8 bases; junction bases outside the gene matches: 7. The CDR3 has 16 residues. The germline gives CDR1 MNHNY, CDR2 SVGAGI (reference sequence). Here the CDR3 reads CASSYGQGAVGEKLFF. The DNA of the CDR3 is TGTGCCAGCAGTTACGGACAGGGGGCAGTGGGAGAAAAACTGTTTTTT.

V is TRBV9 and J is TRBJ2-3; tentative D call: TRBD2 (6 bases). Germline CDR1 SGDLS, CDR2 YYNGEE. Deletions cut 5 bases from V and 0 bases from J, with 16 bases between. This CDR3 is built from 16 residues. CDR3 sequence (DNA): TGTGCCAGCAGTAGAGGAGTAGCGGATAGCACAGATACGCAGTATTTT. This encodes CASSRGVADSTDTQYF.

The rearrangement uses TRBV19 and TRBJ2-5; 11 nucleotides align to TRBD2. The germline gives CDR1 LNHDA, CDR2 SQIVND (reference sequence). The ends lost 5 bases at V and 0 bases at J; junction bases unmatched: 2. The CDR3 is 15 residues long. The CDR3 loop is CASSVTSGDQETQYF. The CDR3 DNA reads as TGTGCCAGTAGTGTGACTAGCGGGGACCAAGAGACCCAGTACTTC.

This chain joins TRBV3-1 (or the pseudogene TRBV3-2) and TRBJ2-4, with D unclear. This CDR3 is built from 16 residues. Germline CDR1 reads LGHDT; CDR2 reads YNNKEL (reference sequence). V was trimmed by 3 bases and J by 0 bases, leaving 12 bases between them. CDR3 DNA: TGTGCCAGCAGCCATGCCGCAGGTCTAGCCAAAAACATTCAGTACTTC. Residues: CASSHAAGLAKNIQYF.

A single count supports this clone. CDR3 amino acids: CASRIGLAGTGELFF. The CDR3 bases are TGTGCCAGTCGGATCGGCCTAGCGGGCACCGGGGAGCTGTTTTTT. The rearrangement uses TRBV19 and TRBJ2-2; 8 bases align to TRBD2. The CDR3 sequence is 15 residues long. V lost 8 bases, J lost 4 bases, and 9 bases stayed unmatched. The germline V gene has CDR1 LNHDA and CDR2 SQIVND (reference sequence).

This sequence joins TRBV11-3 and TRBJ2-5; possible D gene TRBD2, 6 bases. Germline V gene lookup returns CDR1 SGHNT and CDR2 YENEEA. This CDR3 spans 13 amino acids. V lost 3 bases, J lost 5 bases, and 10 bases lay in between. CDR3: CASSFREWETQYF. DNA of the CDR3: TGTGCCAGCAGCTTCCGGGAGTGGGAGACCCAGTACTTC.

This clone was picked up a small number of times. J is TRBJ2-2 and V is TRBV7-2; 7 bases map to TRBD1. Unmatched junction bases numbered 9, after V lost 1 base and J lost 7 bases. The germline V gene has CDR1 SGHTA and CDR2 FQGNSA. There are 16 residues in the CDR3. The chain's CDR3 is CASSLVGQNLGGELFF. CDR3 DNA sequence: TGTGCCAGCAGCTTAGTGGGACAGAACCTCGGCGGGGAGCTGTTTTTT.

The chain uses TRBV9 and TRBJ2-1; TRBD1 matches 8 bases. This CDR3 is 16 amino acids long. Trimming cost V 4 bases and J 2 bases; bases outside gene matches: 8. Germline V gene sequence: CDR1 SGDLS, CDR2 YYNGEE. The CDR3 coding sequence is TGTGCCAGCAGCTCCAGGGGGCAGCTTACCTACAATGAGCAGTTCTTC. Its translation: CASSSRGQLTYNEQFF.

The CDR3 loop reads CASSPPLEGGSYGYTF. DNA for the CDR3: TGTGCCAGCAGCCCCCCTCTAGAGGGAGGATCCTATGGCTACACCTTC. The gene calls are TRBV7-9 and TRBJ1-2; D remains unclear. V lost 5 bases to trimming and J lost 4 bases, with 20 bases between them. The germline CDR1 and CDR2 sequences are SEHNR and FQNEAQ (reference sequence). The CDR3 runs 16 residues.

As to this clone: This sample also contains other DNA sequences that code for the same CDR3. J is TRBJ1-1 and V is TRBV3-1 (or the pseudogene TRBV3-2), with TRBD1 matching over 7 bases. Germline V gives CDR1 LGHDT, CDR2 YNNKEL (reference sequence). The CDR3 spans 14 residues. The junction had 7 bases not matched to a gene; V was cut back by 8 bases and J by 1 base. The CDR3 DNA reads TGTGCCAGCCGAAGAGGGGGCGGGAACACTGAAGCTTTCTTT. Translated, it gives CASRRGGGNTEAFF.

The chain joins TRBV27 to TRBJ1-3; a weak D match, TRBD1 (6 bases). Germline V gives CDR1 MNHEY, CDR2 SMNVEV (reference sequence). CDR3 length: 19 residues. V lost 5 bases to trimming and J lost 2 bases, with 25 bases between them. The CDR3 sequence: CASSRIRPNPEGAGNTIYF. The CDR3 region has the DNA TGTGCCAGCAGTCGTATTCGACCTAACCCCGAGGGGGCTGGAAACACCATATATTTT.

The chain employs TRBV6-4 and TRBJ1-6; 7 nucleotides line up with TRBD1. Germline CDR1 reads MRHNA; CDR2 reads SNTAGT. Trimming cost V 4 bases and J 9 bases; bases outside gene matches: 6. The length of the CDR3 is 14 residues. CDR3: CASSAGTERSPLHF. The DNA of the CDR3 is TGTGCCAGCAGTGCGGGGACAGAACGTTCACCCCTCCACTTT.

The gene calls are TRBV30 and TRBJ1-1, with D unclear. The V end lost 2 bases, the J end lost 6 bases, and 13 bases lay between the germline ends. Per the germline V gene, CDR1 is GTSNPN and CDR2 is SVGIG (reference sequence). The CDR3 length is 13 residues. The CDR3 DNA follows: TGTGCCTGGAGTTACTCCGTGGGCTCTGAAGCTTTCTTT. Translating it yields CAWSYSVGSEAFF.

CDR3 DNA sequence: TGTGCCAGCAGTTCCGGACAGGGGAGGAGGCACAATGAGCAGTTCTTC. This gives the protein CASSSGQGRRHNEQFF. The rearrangement uses TRBV28 and TRBJ2-1; TRBD1 matches 9 bases. V trimming: 4 bases; J trimming: 5 bases; junction bases outside the gene matches: 9. Germline V CDR1 and CDR2: MDHEN, SYDVKM. This CDR3 has 16 amino acids.

V usage is TRBV5-1 and J usage is TRBJ1-2; weak D call: TRBD1 (6 bases). CDR1 SGHRS and CDR2 YFSETQ come from the germline V gene. Trimming took off 6 bases at V and 8 bases at J, with 29 bases between the two ends. This CDR3 is 17 amino acids long. The CDR3 loop reads CASIWPFTLRDTGGYTF. The CDR3 bases are TGCGCCAGCATCTGGCCCTTTACTTTACGGGACACGGGCGGCTACACCTTC.

The V call is TRBV5-8, the J call TRBJ2-5; 9 nucleotides align to TRBD2. The CDR3 consists of 17 residues. With V trimmed by 2 bases and J by 4 bases, 12 bases remained unmatched. Germline assignment: CDR1 SGHTS and CDR2 YDEGEE. In DNA, the CDR3 is TGTGCCAGCAGCTTTCGGCGGGGGGGAGACTCCCGAGAGACCCAGTACTTC. Encoded protein: CASSFRRGGDSRETQYF.